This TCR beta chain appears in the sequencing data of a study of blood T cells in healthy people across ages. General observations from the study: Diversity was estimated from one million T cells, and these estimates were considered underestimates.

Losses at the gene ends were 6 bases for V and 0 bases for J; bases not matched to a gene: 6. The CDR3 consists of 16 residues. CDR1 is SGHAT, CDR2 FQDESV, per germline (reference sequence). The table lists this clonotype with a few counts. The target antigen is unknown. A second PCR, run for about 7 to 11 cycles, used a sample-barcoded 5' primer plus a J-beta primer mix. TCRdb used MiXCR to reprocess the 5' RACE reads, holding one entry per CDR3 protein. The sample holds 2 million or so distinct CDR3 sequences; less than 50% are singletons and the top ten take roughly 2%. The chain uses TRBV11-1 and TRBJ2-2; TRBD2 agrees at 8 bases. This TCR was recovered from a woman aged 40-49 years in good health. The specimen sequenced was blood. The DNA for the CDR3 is TGTGCCAGCAGTTCGGGGGGGGCCTCGAACACCGGGGAGCTGTTTTTT. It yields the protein CASSSGGASNTGELFF.